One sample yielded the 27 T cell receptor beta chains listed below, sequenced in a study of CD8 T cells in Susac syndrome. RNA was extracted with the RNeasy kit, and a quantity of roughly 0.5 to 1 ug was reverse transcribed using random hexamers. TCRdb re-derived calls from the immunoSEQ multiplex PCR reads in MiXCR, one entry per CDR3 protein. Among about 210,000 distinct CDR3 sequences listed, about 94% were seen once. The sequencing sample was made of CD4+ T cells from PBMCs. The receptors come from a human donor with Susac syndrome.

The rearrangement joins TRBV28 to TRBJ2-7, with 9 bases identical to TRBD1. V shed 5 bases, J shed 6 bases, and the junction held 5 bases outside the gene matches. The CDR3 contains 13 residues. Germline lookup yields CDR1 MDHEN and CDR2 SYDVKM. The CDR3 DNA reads TGTGCCAGCAGTCGGACAGGGGCGGGCGAGCAGTACTTC. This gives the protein CASSRTGAGEQYF.

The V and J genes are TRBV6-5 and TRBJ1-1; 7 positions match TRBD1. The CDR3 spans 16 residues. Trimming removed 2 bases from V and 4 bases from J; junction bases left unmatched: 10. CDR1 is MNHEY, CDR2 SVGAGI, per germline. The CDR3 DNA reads TGTGCCAGCAGTTACCAACTAGACAGGGTGGTCACTGAAGCTTTCTTT. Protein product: CASSYQLDRVVTEAFF.

For the CDR3, the DNA is TGCGCCAGCAGCCTGGGGCAGCGTGAAAAACTGTTTTTT. Amino acid sequence: CASSLGQREKLFF. This chain links TRBV4-1 with TRBJ1-4; possible D gene TRBD1, 5 bases. This CDR3 has 13 amino acids. V lost 4 bases and J 7 bases, leaving 10 bases between the germline ends. Germline assignment: CDR1 MGHRA and CDR2 YSYEKL.

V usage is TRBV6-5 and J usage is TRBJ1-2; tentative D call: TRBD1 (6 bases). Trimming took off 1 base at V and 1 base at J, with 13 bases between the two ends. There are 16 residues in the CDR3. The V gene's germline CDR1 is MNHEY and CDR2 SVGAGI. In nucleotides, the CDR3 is TGTGCCAGCAGTTACTACACAGGGAAGGGTAACTATGGCTACACCTTC. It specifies CASSYYTGKGNYGYTF.

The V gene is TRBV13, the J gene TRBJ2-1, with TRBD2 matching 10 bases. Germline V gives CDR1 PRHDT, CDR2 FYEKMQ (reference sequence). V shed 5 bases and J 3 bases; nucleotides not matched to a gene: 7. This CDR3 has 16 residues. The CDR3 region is CASSLLLAGVYNEQFF. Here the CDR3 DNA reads TGTGCCAGCAGCCTGCTCCTAGCGGGGGTCTACAATGAGCAGTTCTTC.

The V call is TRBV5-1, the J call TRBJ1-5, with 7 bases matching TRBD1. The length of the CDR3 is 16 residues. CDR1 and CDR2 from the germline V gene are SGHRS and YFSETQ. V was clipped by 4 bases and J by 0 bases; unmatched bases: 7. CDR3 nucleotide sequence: TGCGCCAGCAGCCCGGGGGACAGTCATAGCAATCAGCCCCAGCATTTT. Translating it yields CASSPGDSHSNQPQHF.

The CDR3 DNA is TGTGCCAGCAGTTTGATGCGGGGCGAGCAGTACTTC. Amino acid sequence: CASSLMRGEQYF. V and J are TRBV6-2 or TRBV6-3 and TRBJ2-7; the D gene is possibly TRBD2 (6 bases). Germline loops: CDR1 MNHEY, CDR2 SVGEGT. V lost 4 bases, J lost 6 bases, and 10 bases lay in between. The CDR3 has 12 amino acids.

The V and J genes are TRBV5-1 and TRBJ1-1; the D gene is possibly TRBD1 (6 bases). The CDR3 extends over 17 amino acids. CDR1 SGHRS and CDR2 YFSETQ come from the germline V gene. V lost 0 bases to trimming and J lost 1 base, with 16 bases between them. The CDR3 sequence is CASSLDLRDMANTEAFF. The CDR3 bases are TGCGCCAGCAGCTTGGACCTCCGGGACATGGCGAACACTGAAGCTTTCTTT.

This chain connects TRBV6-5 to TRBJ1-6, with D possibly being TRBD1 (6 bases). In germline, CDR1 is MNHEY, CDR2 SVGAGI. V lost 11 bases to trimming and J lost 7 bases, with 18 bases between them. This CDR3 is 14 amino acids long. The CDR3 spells CASRTGQGNSPLHF. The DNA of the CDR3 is TGTGCCTCCAGAACAGGGCAGGGAAATTCACCCCTCCACTTT.

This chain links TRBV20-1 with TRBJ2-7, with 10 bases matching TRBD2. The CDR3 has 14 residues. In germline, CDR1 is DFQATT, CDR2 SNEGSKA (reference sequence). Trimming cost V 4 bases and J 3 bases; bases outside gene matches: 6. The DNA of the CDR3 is TGCAGTGCTAAGGGAAGCGGGGGGGACTACGAGCAGTACTTC. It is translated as CSAKGSGGDYEQYF.

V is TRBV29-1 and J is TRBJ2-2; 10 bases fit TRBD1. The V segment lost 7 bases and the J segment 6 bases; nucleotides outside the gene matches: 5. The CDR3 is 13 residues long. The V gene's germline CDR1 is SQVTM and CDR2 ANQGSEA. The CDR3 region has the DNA TGCAGCGCCTCCGGGACAGGGGCCGGGGAGCTGTTTTTT. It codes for CSASGTGAGELFF.

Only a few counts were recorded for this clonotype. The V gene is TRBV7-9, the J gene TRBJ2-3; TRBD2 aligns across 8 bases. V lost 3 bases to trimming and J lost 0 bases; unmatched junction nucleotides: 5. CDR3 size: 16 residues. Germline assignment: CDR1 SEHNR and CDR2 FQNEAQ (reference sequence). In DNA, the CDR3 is TGTGCCAGCAGCTTTACTAGCGGAGCTAGCACAGATACGCAGTATTTT. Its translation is CASSFTSGASTDTQYF.

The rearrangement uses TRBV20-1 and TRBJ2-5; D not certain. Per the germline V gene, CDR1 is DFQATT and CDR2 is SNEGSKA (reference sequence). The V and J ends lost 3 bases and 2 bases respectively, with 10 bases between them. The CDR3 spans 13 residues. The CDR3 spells CSASTGRQETQYF. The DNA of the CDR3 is TGCAGTGCTAGTACTGGCAGACAAGAGACCCAGTACTTC.

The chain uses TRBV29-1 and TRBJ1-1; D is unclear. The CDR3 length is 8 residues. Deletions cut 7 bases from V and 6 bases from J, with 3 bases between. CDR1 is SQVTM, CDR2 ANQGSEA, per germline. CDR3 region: CSAPEAFF. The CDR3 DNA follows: TGCAGCGCGCCTGAAGCTTTCTTT.

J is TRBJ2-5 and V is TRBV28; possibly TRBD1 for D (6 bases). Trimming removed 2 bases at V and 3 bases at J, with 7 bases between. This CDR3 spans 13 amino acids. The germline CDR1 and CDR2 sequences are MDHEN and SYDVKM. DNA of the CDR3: TGTGCCAGCAGTTTAAGACAGGAAGAGACCCAGTACTTC. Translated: CASSLRQEETQYF.

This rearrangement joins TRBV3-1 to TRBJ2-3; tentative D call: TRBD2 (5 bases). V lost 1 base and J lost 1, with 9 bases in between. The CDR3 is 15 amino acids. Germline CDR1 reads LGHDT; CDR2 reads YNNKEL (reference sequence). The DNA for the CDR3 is TGTGCCAGCAGCCAAGCCGGGGTTGGCACAGATACGCAGTATTTT. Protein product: CASSQAGVGTDTQYF.

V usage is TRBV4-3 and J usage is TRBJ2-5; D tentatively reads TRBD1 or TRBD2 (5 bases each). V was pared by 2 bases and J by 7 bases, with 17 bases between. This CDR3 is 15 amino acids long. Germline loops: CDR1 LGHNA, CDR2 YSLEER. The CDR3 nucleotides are TGCGCCAGCAGCCAAACCGGGACGCCAGCAGGGACCCAGTACTTC. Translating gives CASSQTGTPAGTQYF.

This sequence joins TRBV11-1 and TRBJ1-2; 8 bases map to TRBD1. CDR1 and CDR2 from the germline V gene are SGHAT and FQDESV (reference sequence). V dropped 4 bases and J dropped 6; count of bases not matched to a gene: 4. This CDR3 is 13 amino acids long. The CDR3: CASSYTGGDGYTF. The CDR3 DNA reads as TGTGCCAGCAGCTATACAGGGGGTGATGGCTACACCTTC. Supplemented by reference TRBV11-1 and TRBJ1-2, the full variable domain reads EAEVAQSPRYKITEKSQAVAFWCDPISGHATLYWYRQILGQGPELLVQFQDESVVDDSQLPKDRFSAERLKGVDSTLKIQPAELGDSAMYLCASSYTGGDGYTFGSGTRLTVV.

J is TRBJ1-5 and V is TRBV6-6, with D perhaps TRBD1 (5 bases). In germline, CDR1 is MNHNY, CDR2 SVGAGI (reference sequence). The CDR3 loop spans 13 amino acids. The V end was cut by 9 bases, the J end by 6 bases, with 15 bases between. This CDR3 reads CASSQGLSQPQHF. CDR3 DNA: TGTGCCAGTAGCCAGGGTCTAAGTCAGCCCCAGCATTTT.

The CDR3 DNA is TGTGCCAGCAGTCGGGACGGCCTGGGCGCGGATACGCAGTATTTT. Translation gives CASSRDGLGADTQYF. This chain joins TRBV6-5 and TRBJ2-3; D is tentatively TRBD1 or TRBD2 (5 bases each). V was clipped by 5 bases and J by 6 bases, with 18 bases between them. CDR1 and CDR2 from the germline V gene are MNHEY and SVGAGI. This CDR3 has 15 residues.

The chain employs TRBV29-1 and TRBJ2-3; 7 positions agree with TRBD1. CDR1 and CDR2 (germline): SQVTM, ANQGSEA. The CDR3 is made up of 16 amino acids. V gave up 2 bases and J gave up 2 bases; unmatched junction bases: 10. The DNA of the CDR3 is TGCAGCGTTGAACTCGGGACAGATCATTACACAGATACGCAGTATTTT. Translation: CSVELGTDHYTDTQYF.

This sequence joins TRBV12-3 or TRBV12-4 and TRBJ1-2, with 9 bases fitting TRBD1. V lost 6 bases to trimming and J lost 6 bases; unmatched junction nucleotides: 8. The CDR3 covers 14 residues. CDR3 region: CASSRGQGGHGYTF. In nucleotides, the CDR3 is TGTGCCAGCAGCCGGGGACAGGGAGGGCATGGCTACACCTTC.

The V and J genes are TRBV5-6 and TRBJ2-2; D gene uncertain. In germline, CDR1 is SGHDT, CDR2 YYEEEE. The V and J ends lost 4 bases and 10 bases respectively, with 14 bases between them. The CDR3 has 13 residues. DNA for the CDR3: TGTGCCAGCAGCCAAGGCGGCCCTAAGGAGCTGTTTTTT. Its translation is CASSQGGPKELFF. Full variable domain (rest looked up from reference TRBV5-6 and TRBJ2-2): DAGVTQSPTHLIKTRGQQVTLRCSPKSGHDTVSWYQQALGQGPQFIFQYYEEEERQRGNFPDRFSGHQFPNYSSELNVNALLLGDSALYLCASSQGGPKELFFGEGSRLTVL.

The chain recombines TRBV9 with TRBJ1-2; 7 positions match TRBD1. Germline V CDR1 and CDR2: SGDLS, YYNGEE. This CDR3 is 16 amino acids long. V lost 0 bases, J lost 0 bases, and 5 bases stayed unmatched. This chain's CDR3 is CASSVGNRGANYGYTF. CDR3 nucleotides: TGTGCCAGCAGCGTAGGAAACAGGGGAGCTAACTATGGCTACACCTTC.

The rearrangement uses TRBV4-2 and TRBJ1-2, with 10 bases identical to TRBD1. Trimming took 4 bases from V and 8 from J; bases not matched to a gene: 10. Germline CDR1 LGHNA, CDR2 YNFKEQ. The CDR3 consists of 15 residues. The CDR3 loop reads CASSPRTGGVRGYTF. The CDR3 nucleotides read TGTGCCAGCAGCCCGAGGACAGGGGGAGTGCGGGGCTACACCTTC.

CDR3 protein: CASSLLGDTAGYTF. CDR3 in DNA: TGTGCCAGCAGTTTATTAGGTGACACGGCAGGCTACACCTTC. V gene TRBV12-3 or TRBV12-4 combines with J gene TRBJ1-2; D is unresolved. The CDR3 runs 14 residues. Trimming took off 2 bases at V and 8 bases at J, with 15 bases between the two ends.

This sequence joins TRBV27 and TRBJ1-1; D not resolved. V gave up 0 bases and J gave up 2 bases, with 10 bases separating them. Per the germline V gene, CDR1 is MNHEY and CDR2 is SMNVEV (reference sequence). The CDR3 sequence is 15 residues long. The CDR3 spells CASSLSVRRNTEAFF. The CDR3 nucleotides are TGTGCCAGCAGTTTATCAGTCAGGAGAAACACTGAAGCTTTCTTT.